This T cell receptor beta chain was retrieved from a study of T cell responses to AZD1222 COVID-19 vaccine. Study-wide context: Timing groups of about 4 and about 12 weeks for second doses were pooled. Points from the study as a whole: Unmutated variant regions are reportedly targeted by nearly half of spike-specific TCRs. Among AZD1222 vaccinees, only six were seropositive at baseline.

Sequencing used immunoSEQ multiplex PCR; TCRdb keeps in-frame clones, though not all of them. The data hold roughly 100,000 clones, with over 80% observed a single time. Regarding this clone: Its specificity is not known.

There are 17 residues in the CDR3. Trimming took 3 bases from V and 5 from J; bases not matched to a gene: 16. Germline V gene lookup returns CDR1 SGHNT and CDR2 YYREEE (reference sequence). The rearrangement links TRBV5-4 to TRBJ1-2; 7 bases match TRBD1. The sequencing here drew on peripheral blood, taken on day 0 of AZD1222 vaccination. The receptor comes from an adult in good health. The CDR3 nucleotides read TGTGCCAGCAGCTCATATTTAGTACAGGGGACTTGGTATGGCTACACCTTC. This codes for CASSSYLVQGTWYGYTF. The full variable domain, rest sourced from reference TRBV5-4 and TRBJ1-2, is ETGVTQSPTHLIKTRGQQVTLRCSSQSGHNTVSWYQQALGQGPQFIFQYYREEENGRGNFPPRFSGLQFPNYSSELNVNALELDDSALYLCASSSYLVQGTWYGYTFGSGTRLTVV.